This TCR beta chain was documented in a study of T cell responses to AZD1222 COVID-19 vaccine. Notes on the study in general: Spike as a whole was targeted by vaccine-associated CD4 TCRs, dominant at 160-218 and 743-854. There were repertoire samples only from the period after the peak T cell response. White British people made up most donors, females outnumbered males, and clonal diversity was possibly underestimated.

Comments on this clone: Antigen: not known.

CDR1 and CDR2 (germline): SGDLS, YYNGEE. Trimming took off 3 bases at V and 0 bases at J, with 11 bases between the two ends. CDR3 length equals 15 residues. Sequencing used immunoSEQ multiplex PCR; TCRdb keeps in-frame clones, though not all of them. The sample gives tens of thousands of clones, 70% to 90% of which show up once; 3% to 4.5% is in the top ten. The chain joins TRBV9 to TRBJ2-3; D is unresolved. The source of this sequence is an adult in good health. Here the sequenced sample was peripheral blood, taken on day 0 of AZD1222 vaccination. This chain's CDR3 is CASSGGATSTDTQYF. CDR3 in DNA: TGTGCCAGCAGCGGGGGTGCAACTAGCACAGATACGCAGTATTTT.